The 30 T cell receptor beta chains presented below share a single source sample, sequenced in a study of T cells in localized non-small cell lung cancer. The table came from immunoSEQ multiplex PCR; TCRdb's copy has only in-frame clones and leaves some out. The sample has approximately 22,000 clones; 88% are singletons. The sequenced sample was PBMCs, obtained before any cancer treatment. These receptors were obtained from a man between 40 and 70 years old with stage II squamous cell lung carcinoma.

The chain joins TRBV6-1 to TRBJ2-1, with 8 bases fitting TRBD1. The CDR3 spans 14 residues. The germline V gene has CDR1 MNHNS and CDR2 SASEGT. J lost 6 bases, V lost 6 bases, and 7 bases had no gene match. This CDR3 reads CASSAQGVGNEQFF. The CDR3 bases are TGTGCCAGCAGCGCACAGGGGGTGGGCAATGAGCAGTTCTTC.

The chain carries TRBV28 and TRBJ1-5; D possibly corresponds to TRBD1 (5 bases). Trimming stripped 7 bases from V and 7 bases from J, with 20 bases between. The CDR3 sequence is 15 residues long. Germline assignment: CDR1 MDHEN and CDR2 SYDVKM. DNA for the CDR3: TGTGCCAGCACCTTAGCCGGGGGGGGGAGGCAGCCCCAGCATTTT. Translating it yields CASTLAGGGRQPQHF.

The chain carries TRBV29-1 and TRBJ2-7, with D tentatively TRBD1 (7 bases). The germline CDR1 and CDR2 sequences are SQVTM and ANQGSEA. Deletions cut 5 bases from V and 6 bases from J, with 17 bases between. CDR3 length: 13 amino acids. The CDR3: CSVRQGGLREQYF. CDR3 coding DNA: TGCAGCGTTAGACAGGGAGGACTACGCGAGCAGTACTTC.

This chain joins TRBV7-9 and TRBJ1-4; 10 bases map to TRBD1. With V trimmed by 3 bases and J by 1 base, 8 bases remained unmatched. This CDR3 contains 18 residues. Germline assignment: CDR1 SEHNR and CDR2 FQNEAQ (reference sequence). In DNA form, the CDR3 reads TGTGCCAGCAGCTTGGGATGGACAGGGGGGAGAACTAATGAAAAACTGTTTTTT. Translation gives CASSLGWTGGRTNEKLFF.

The chain links TRBV6-5 to TRBJ1-2, with D possibly being TRBD1 (6 bases). This CDR3 has 13 residues. V was trimmed by 7 bases and J by 8 bases, leaving 17 bases between them. Germline V gene sequence: CDR1 MNHEY, CDR2 SVGAGI. CDR3 amino acids: CASIRGRLSGYTF. Written as DNA, the CDR3 is TGTGCCAGCATCCGGGGGCGCTTATCCGGCTACACCTTC.

The sample holds a few counts of this clone. This chain links TRBV7-2 with TRBJ2-1; D might be TRBD2 (5 bases). Trimming stripped 4 bases from V and 5 bases from J, with 6 bases between. Germline assignment: CDR1 SGHTA and CDR2 FQGNSA. The CDR3 totals 12 residues. In nucleotides, the CDR3 is TGTGCCAGCAGCTGGAGGAACAATGAGCAGTTCTTC. Protein product: CASSWRNNEQFF.

The V gene is TRBV27, the J gene TRBJ2-1; 10 nucleotides align to TRBD2. Trimming at V came to 2 bases and at J to 2 bases, leaving 12 bases not matched to a gene. The germline CDR1 and CDR2 sequences are MNHEY and SMNVEV (reference sequence). This CDR3 spans 19 amino acids. DNA of the CDR3: TGTGCCAGCAGTTTACACGGACTAGCGGAGGGATTTACCTACAATGAGCAGTTCTTC. Translating gives CASSLHGLAEGFTYNEQFF.

This clone was observed a few times. The CDR3 region is CASSRQGNYGYTF. The DNA for the CDR3 is TGTGCCAGCAGTCGACAAGGCAACTATGGCTACACCTTC. The chain joins TRBV6-5 to TRBJ1-2; D not resolved. V was shortened by 5 bases and J by 2 bases, with 9 bases between the two germline ends. The length of the CDR3 is 13 residues. Germline V gives CDR1 MNHEY, CDR2 SVGAGI.

J is TRBJ1-1 and V is TRBV6-5; possible D gene TRBD1, 6 bases. Germline V gene data show CDR1 as MNHEY and CDR2 as SVGAGI. CDR3 length: 15 residues. V lost 2 bases to trimming and J lost 4 bases, with 14 bases between them. CDR3 sequence: CASSYKAGDSTEAFF. The CDR3 region has the DNA TGTGCCAGCAGTTACAAGGCAGGGGATAGCACTGAAGCTTTCTTT.

CDR3 loop: CASRLSGSNTGELFF. CDR3 bases: TGTGCCAGCAGATTGAGCGGGAGTAACACCGGGGAGCTGTTTTTT. This chain connects TRBV27 to TRBJ2-2; 8 bases map to TRBD2. Germline assignment: CDR1 MNHEY and CDR2 SMNVEV (reference sequence). The CDR3 totals 15 residues. V lost 6 bases, J lost 2 bases, and 5 bases stayed unmatched.

The chain joins TRBV6-6 to TRBJ2-1, with D unresolved. Looked up from germline, CDR1 is MNHNY and CDR2 is SVGAGI (reference sequence). Trimming removed 2 bases from V and 0 bases from J, with 8 bases in between. The CDR3 consists of 15 residues. In DNA form, the CDR3 reads TGTGCCAGCAGTTACGCGCCTAACTCCTACAATGAGCAGTTCTTC. Translated, it gives CASSYAPNSYNEQFF.

This clone was recorded a few times. The chain has TRBV2 and TRBJ1-2; D possibly corresponds to TRBD1 (5 bases). The V gene lost 8 bases and the J gene lost 6 bases, with 19 bases spanning the gap. Germline V gene data show CDR1 as SNHLY and CDR2 as FYNNEI. This CDR3 is built from 14 residues. CDR3 loop: CASPSERGWDGYTF. DNA for the CDR3: TGTGCCAGCCCTAGCGAACGGGGGTGGGATGGCTACACCTTC.

This clone came up a few times. V and J are TRBV5-1 and TRBJ2-3, with a tentative D call TRBD2 (6 bases). Looked up from germline, CDR1 is SGHRS and CDR2 is YFSETQ. CDR3 length: 14 residues. Trimming pared 1 base from V and 4 bases from J, leaving 10 bases between. CDR3 amino acids: CASSLWERADTQYF. As DNA, the CDR3 is TGCGCCAGCAGCTTGTGGGAGCGGGCAGATACGCAGTATTTT.

This clone came up once. J is TRBJ1-1 and V is TRBV5-4; D is perhaps TRBD1 (6 bases). The CDR3 sequence is 16 residues long. The V gene's germline CDR1 is SGHNT and CDR2 YYREEE (reference sequence). The V and J ends lost 4 bases and 0 bases respectively, with 16 bases between them. This chain's CDR3 is CASSGTGPHMNTEAFF. As DNA, the CDR3 is TGTGCCAGCAGCGGCACAGGGCCCCACATGAACACTGAAGCTTTCTTT.

The CDR3 here is CASSPPGSYGYTF. The CDR3 DNA reads as TGTGCCAGCTCACCACCGGGAAGCTATGGCTACACCTTC. The chain has TRBV18 and TRBJ1-2; no definite D call. Per the germline V gene, CDR1 is KGHSH and CDR2 is LQKENI. Trimming left V 0 bases short and J 4 bases short, with 6 bases between. This CDR3 has 13 amino acids.

The chain combines TRBV11-2 with TRBJ1-4, with D maybe TRBD1 (6 bases). This CDR3 contains 14 residues. The germline CDR1 and CDR2 sequences are SGHAT and FQNNGV. The ends were cut back, 8 bases at V and 8 bases at J, with 18 bases in the middle. CDR3 sequence (DNA): TGTGCCAGCCAATGGTTGGGGGGCGAAGAAAAACTGTTTTTT. It specifies CASQWLGGEEKLFF.

The genes are TRBV6-6 and TRBJ2-1, with TRBD1 matching over 9 bases. Germline CDR1 is MNHNY and CDR2 is SVGAGI (reference sequence). Unmatched junction bases numbered 4, after V lost 2 bases and J lost 8 bases. This CDR3 region has 14 residues. DNA of the CDR3: TGTGCCAGCAGTTACGGGGACAGGGTGGATGAGCAGTTCTTC. It specifies CASSYGDRVDEQFF.

V gene TRBV5-6 combines with J gene TRBJ1-1; weak D call: TRBD1 (6 bases). The germline CDR1 and CDR2 sequences are SGHDT and YYEEEE. The CDR3 runs to 12 residues. Trimming left V 4 bases short and J 3 bases short, with 7 bases between. The CDR3 DNA is TGTGCCAGCAGCGCAGGGGACACTGAAGCTTTCTTT. Protein: CASSAGDTEAFF. Full variable domain (outside the CDR3, taken from reference TRBV5-6 and TRBJ1-1): DAGVTQSPTHLIKTRGQQVTLRCSPKSGHDTVSWYQQALGQGPQFIFQYYEEEERQRGNFPDRFSGHQFPNYSSELNVNALLLGDSALYLCASSAGDTEAFFGQGTRLTVV.

V usage is TRBV15 and J usage is TRBJ2-7; D uncertain. Trimming shortened V by 2 bases and J by 7 bases, and 9 bases separated the two germline ends. Germline assignment: CDR1 LNHNV and CDR2 YYDKDF (reference sequence). There are 12 residues in the CDR3. CDR3 loop: CATSRFTGEQYF. CDR3 coding DNA: TGTGCCACCAGCAGATTCACCGGGGAGCAGTACTTC.

J is TRBJ1-1 and V is TRBV7-9; D gene unclear. V was trimmed by 1 base and J by 1 base, leaving 7 bases between them. The length of the CDR3 is 14 residues. Germline assignment: CDR1 SEHNR and CDR2 FQNEAQ (reference sequence). CDR3 loop: CASSLVGANTEAFF. In DNA, the CDR3 is TGTGCCAGCAGCTTAGTGGGAGCGAACACTGAAGCTTTCTTT.

For the CDR3, the DNA is TGTGCCTGGAGGGGGGGGCAGGGGCGACTCCAAGAGACCCAGTACTTC. As protein: CAWRGGQGRLQETQYF. The rearrangement uses TRBV30 and TRBJ2-5, with D perhaps TRBD2 (7 bases). From germline, CDR1 is GTSNPN and CDR2 SVGIG (reference sequence). The CDR3 loop spans 16 amino acids. V lost 3 bases and J 1 base, leaving 18 bases between the germline ends.

This clone came up once. The rearrangement links TRBV10-3 to TRBJ2-1; 13 positions match TRBD2. CDR3 length: 16 amino acids. Trimming at V came to 3 bases and at J to 6 bases, leaving 5 bases not matched to a gene. Germline CDR1 reads ENHRY; CDR2 reads SYGVKD. CDR3 bases: TGTGCCATCAGTGACCCCGGGACTAGCGGGGCCAATGAGCAGTTCTTC. Translation: CAISDPGTSGANEQFF.

The CDR3 region is CASSGGGLAGTDTQYF. CDR3 in DNA: TGTGCCAGCAGTGGGGGGGGACTAGCGGGCACAGATACGCAGTATTTT. The chain recombines TRBV2 with TRBJ2-3; 11 bases fit TRBD2. Germline V CDR1 and CDR2: SNHLY, FYNNEI. V shed 4 bases, J shed 1 base, and the junction held 4 bases outside the gene matches. The CDR3 loop spans 16 amino acids.

In DNA form, the CDR3 reads TGCGCCAGCAGTCCCGACTCGGATAACTATGGCTACACCTTC. This sequence encodes CASSPDSDNYGYTF. V and J are TRBV10-2 and TRBJ1-2; D is unclear. Trimming pared 5 bases from V and 1 base from J, leaving 11 bases between. The CDR3 extends over 14 amino acids. In germline, CDR1 is WSHSY, CDR2 SAAADI.

The genes are TRBV5-6 and TRBJ2-1; possible D gene TRBD1, 5 bases. Germline CDR1 SGHDT, CDR2 YYEEEE. The ends were cut back, 3 bases at V and 2 bases at J, with 15 bases in the middle. This CDR3 has 16 amino acids. The CDR3 region has the DNA TGTGCCAGCAGCTCCTTAGAAAGGGGTACCTACAATGAGCAGTTCTTC. This translates into CASSSLERGTYNEQFF.

The chain employs TRBV11-2 and TRBJ2-4, with D possibly TRBD2 on 6 matching bases. The CDR3 loop spans 15 amino acids. V was clipped by 1 base and J by 13 bases, with 20 bases between them. Germline V lookup: CDR1 SGHAT, CDR2 FQNNGV. Here the CDR3 DNA reads TGTGCCAGCAGCTTAGGTACCGGTGCAGTACGGGGGCAGTACTTC. This translates into CASSLGTGAVRGQYF.

The V call is TRBV25-1, the J call TRBJ2-5; 8 nucleotides agree with TRBD2. Germline values: CDR1 MGHDK, CDR2 SYGVNS. CDR3 length: 15 amino acids. The J segment lost 7 bases and the V segment lost 4 bases, leaving 11 bases of the junction unmatched. The CDR3: CASSALAGTRGTQYF. DNA of the CDR3: TGTGCCAGCAGTGCATTAGCGGGGACCCGGGGGACCCAGTACTTC.

This clone was found once. This chain links TRBV6-5 with TRBJ2-2, with D tentatively TRBD2 (6 bases). In germline, CDR1 is MNHEY, CDR2 SVGAGI. Between the trimmed V and J ends, which lost 2 bases and 6 bases, there was a span of 7 bases. The CDR3 is 13 amino acids. CDR3 coding DNA: TGTGCCAGCAGTTACGGAGGGGCCGGGGAGCTGTTTTTT. It specifies CASSYGGAGELFF.

With regard to this clone: At one of its ends the junction is not consistent with the germline gene, which may arise from a read error. This chain links TRBV5-4 with TRBJ2-7; TRBD1 or TRBD2 may be the D gene (5 bases each). Germline CDR1 reads SGHNT; CDR2 reads YYREEE (reference sequence). This CDR3 is built from 16 residues. CDR3 in DNA: TGTGCCAGCAGCTTGGCTGGGGGAGTAGTTGGCTACGAGCAGTGCTTC. Residues: CASSLAGGVVGYEQCF.

The rearrangement links TRBV7-8 to TRBJ1-5; no reliable D call. V lost 1 base and J 1 base, leaving 5 bases between the germline ends. Germline CDR1 SGHVS, CDR2 FQNEAQ. The CDR3 consists of 14 residues. CDR3 sequence reads: CASSLVGSNQPQHF. CDR3 sequence (DNA): TGTGCCAGCAGCTTAGTGGGAAGCAATCAGCCCCAGCATTTT.